The present T cell receptor (beta chain) was sequenced within a study of blood T cell repertoires in COVID-19. The table came from immunoSEQ multiplex PCR; TCRdb's copy has only in-frame clones and leaves some out. The sample yields about 170,000 clones, roughly 84% seen once. The V segment lost 0 bases and the J segment 4 bases; nucleotides outside the gene matches: 13. From germline, CDR1 is GTSNPN and CDR2 SVGIG (reference sequence). CDR3 size: 19 residues. The clonotype was recovered from a woman older than 75 with active or convalescent COVID-19. The genes are TRBV30 and TRBJ2-5, with 14 bases identical to TRBD2. Sequencing used peripheral blood. CDR3 region: CAWSVPSGLAGALGETQYF. CDR3 in DNA: TGTGCCTGGAGTGTCCCCTCGGGACTAGCGGGAGCGTTAGGAGAGACCCAGTACTTC.